A single T cell receptor (beta chain) is shown here with its context. Its antigen is unknown. This sample was taken from a study of cytomegalovirus exposure and HLA in healthy donors. Study results and limitations: The study put under 200 TCR beta chains on its list as cytomegalovirus-associated. Most TCR sequences were uncommon, yet certain public TCRs appeared in many donors. The authors later found TCR association rates varying by HLA locus, with DRB1 most and HLA-C fewest.

The CDR3 is 13 amino acids. The germline V gene has CDR1 SGDLS and CDR2 YYNGEE. Trimming took 7 bases from V and 2 from J, leaving 12 bases between them. 60 Vbeta and 13 Jbeta primers were used in PCR. The repertoire was sequenced with immunoSEQ multiplex PCR; TCRdb's copy has only in-frame clones and lacks some. The data contain about 140,000 clones, approximately 91% of them seen just once; the ten biggest clones take up 0.51%. Healthy donors of bone marrow made up the group. The sequenced sample was PBMCs. The receptor was isolated from a woman in her thirties or forties in good health and CMV-seronegative. The chain has TRBV9 and TRBJ2-5, with D perhaps TRBD1 (6 bases). The CDR3 DNA follows: TGTGCCAGCGGACGCGGACAGCAAGAGACCCAGTACTTC. Translation: CASGRGQQETQYF.